This note documents a single TCR beta chain sequence. Primers included in the PCR were 60 Vbeta and 13 Jbeta primers. Repertoires were generated with immunoSEQ multiplex PCR, while TCRdb's copy carries only in-frame clones and drops some. The sample records approximately 150,000 clones, around 69% being singletons. Trimming cost V 5 bases and J 3 bases; bases outside gene matches: 3. The germline CDR1 and CDR2 sequences are SGHVS and FQNEAQ. This CDR3 has 16 amino acids. These data come from a study of cytomegalovirus exposure and HLA in healthy donors. The chain joins TRBV7-8 to TRBJ2-3, with 15 positions matching TRBD2. Sequences were obtained from PBMCs. The source is a man aged 60 to 75 in good health and CMV-seronegative. CDR3 bases: TGTGCCAGCAGCCGGACTAGCGGGGGGGGGACAGATACGCAGTATTTT. Protein: CASSRTSGGGTDTQYF.